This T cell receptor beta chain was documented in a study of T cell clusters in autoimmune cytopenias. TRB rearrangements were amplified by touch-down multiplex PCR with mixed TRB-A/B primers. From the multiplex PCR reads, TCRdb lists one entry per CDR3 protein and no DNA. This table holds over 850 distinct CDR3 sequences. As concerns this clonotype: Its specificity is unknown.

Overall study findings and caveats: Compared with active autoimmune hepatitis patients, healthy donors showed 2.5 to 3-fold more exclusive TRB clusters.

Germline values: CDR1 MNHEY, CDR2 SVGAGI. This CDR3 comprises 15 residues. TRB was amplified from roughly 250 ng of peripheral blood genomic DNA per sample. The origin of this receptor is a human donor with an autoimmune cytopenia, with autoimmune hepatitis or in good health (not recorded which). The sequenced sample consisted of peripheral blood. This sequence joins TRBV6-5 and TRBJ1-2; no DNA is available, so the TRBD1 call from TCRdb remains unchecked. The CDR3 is CASSYWGEGVEGYTF.